This T cell receptor beta chain was recorded in a study of Ad26.COV2.S vaccination and SARS-CoV-2 variants. The study, taken as a whole, reports: Higher spike-specific TCR breadth was found in vaccine recipients than in placebo recipients.

About this clone: The antigen remains unidentified.

Documented treatment: roughly 20 received Ad26.COV2.S at low or high dose, single or two shots; several received placebo; per-sample allocation not given. Sampling happened 63 days after the first vaccine or placebo injection. This vaccine is an Ad26 vector that expresses the Wuhan-strain SARS-CoV-2 spike. Trimming stripped 1 base from V and 2 bases from J, with 10 bases between. The germline V gene encodes CDR1 SGHRS and CDR2 YFSETQ. The CDR3 loop spans 14 amino acids. Here immunoSEQ multiplex PCR was the method, and the copy in TCRdb shows in-frame clones only, minus some. The sample has about 680,000 clones; more than 80% are singletons.

V gene TRBV5-1 combines with J gene TRBJ2-7, with D unclear. The material sequenced was peripheral blood, taken in a trial of Ad26.COV2.S vaccine versus placebo. The origin of this receptor is a person aged 18 to 65 who received the Ad26.COV2.S COVID-19 vaccine or a placebo. The CDR3 spells CASSLTGSPYEQYF. Here the CDR3 DNA reads TGCGCCAGCAGCTTGACCGGATCTCCCTACGAGCAGTACTTC. The full variable domain, in which reference TRBV5-1 and TRBJ2-7 provide the parts outside the CDR3, is KAGVTQTPRYLIKTRGQQVTLSCSPISGHRSVSWYQQTPGQGLQFLFEYFSETQRNKGNFPGRFSGRQFSNSRSEMNVSTLELGDSALYLCASSLTGSPYEQYFGPGTRLTVT.